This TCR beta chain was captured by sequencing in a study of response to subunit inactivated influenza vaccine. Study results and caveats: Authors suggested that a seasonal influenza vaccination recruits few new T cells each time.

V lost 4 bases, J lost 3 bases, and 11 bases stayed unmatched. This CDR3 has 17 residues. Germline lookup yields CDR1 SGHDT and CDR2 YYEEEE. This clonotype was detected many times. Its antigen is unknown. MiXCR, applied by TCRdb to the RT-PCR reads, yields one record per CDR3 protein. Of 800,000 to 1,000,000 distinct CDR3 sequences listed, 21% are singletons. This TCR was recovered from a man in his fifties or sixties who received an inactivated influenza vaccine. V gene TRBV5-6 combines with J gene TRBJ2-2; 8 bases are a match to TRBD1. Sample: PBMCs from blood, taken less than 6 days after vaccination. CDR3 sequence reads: CASSLTYRDRHTGELFF. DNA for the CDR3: TGTGCCAGCAGCCTAACCTATCGGGACAGGCACACCGGGGAGCTGTTTTTT. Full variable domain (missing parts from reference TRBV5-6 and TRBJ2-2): DAGVTQSPTHLIKTRGQQVTLRCSPKSGHDTVSWYQQALGQGPQFIFQYYEEEERQRGNFPDRFSGHQFPNYSSELNVNALLLGDSALYLCASSLTYRDRHTGELFFGEGSRLTVL.